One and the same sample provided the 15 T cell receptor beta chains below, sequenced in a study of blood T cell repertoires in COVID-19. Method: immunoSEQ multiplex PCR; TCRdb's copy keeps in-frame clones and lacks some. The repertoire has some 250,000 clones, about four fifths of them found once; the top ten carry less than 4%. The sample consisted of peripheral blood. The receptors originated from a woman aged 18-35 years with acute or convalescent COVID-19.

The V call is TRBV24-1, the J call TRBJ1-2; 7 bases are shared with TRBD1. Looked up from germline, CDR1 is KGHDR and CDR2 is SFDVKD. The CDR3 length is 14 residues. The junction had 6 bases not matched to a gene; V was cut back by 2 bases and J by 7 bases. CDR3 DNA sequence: TGTGCCACCAGTGATTCCCACAGGGGCGGTGGCTACACCTTC. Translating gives CATSDSHRGGGYTF.

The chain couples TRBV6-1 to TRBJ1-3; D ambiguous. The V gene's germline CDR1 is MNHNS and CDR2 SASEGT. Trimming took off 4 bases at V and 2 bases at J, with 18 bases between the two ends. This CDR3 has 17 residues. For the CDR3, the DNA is TGTGCCAGCAGTGTTTTGTGGGCCTCATTAACTGGAAACACCATATATTTT. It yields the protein CASSVLWASLTGNTIYF.

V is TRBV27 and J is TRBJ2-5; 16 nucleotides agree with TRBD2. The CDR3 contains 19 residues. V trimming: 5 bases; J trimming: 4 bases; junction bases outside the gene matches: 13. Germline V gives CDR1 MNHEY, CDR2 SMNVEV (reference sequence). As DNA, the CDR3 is TGTGCCAGCAGTCCCGGGACTAGCGGGAGGGCCGTCGGTGGAGAGACCCAGTACTTC. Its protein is CASSPGTSGRAVGGETQYF.

CDR3 bases: TGTGCCAGCAAGAGGGGGCCCTACGAGCAGTACTTC. This codes for CASKRGPYEQYF. This rearrangement joins TRBV6-5 to TRBJ2-7; 7 bases agree with TRBD1. In germline, CDR1 is MNHEY, CDR2 SVGAGI. V lost 7 bases, J lost 2 bases, and 2 bases stayed unmatched. The CDR3 totals 12 residues.

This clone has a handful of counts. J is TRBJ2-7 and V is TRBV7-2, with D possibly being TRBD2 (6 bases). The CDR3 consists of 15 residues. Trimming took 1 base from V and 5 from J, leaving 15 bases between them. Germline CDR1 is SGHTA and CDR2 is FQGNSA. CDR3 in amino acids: CASSLEAGPGHEQYF. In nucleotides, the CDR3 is TGTGCCAGCAGCTTAGAGGCGGGACCGGGCCACGAGCAGTACTTC. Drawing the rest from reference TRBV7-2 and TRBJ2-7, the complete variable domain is GAGVSQSPSNKVTEKGKDVELRCDPISGHTALYWYRQSLGQGLEFLIYFQGNSAPDKSGLPSDRFSAERTGGSVSTLTIQRTQQEDSAVYLCASSLEAGPGHEQYFGPGTRLTVT.

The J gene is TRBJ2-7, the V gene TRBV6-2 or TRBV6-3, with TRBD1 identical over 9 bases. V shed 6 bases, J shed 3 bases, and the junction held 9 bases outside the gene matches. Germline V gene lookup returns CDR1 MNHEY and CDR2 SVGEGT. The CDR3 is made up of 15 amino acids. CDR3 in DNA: TGTGCCAGCAGCCTTACAGGGGGCCCCTTCTACGAGCAGTACTTC. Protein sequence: CASSLTGGPFYEQYF.

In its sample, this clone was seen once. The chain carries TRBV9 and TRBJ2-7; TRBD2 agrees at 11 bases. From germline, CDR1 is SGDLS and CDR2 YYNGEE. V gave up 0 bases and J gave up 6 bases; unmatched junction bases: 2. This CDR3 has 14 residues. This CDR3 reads CASSVGLAGGEQYF. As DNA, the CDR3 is TGTGCCAGCAGCGTAGGGCTAGCGGGGGGCGAGCAGTACTTC.

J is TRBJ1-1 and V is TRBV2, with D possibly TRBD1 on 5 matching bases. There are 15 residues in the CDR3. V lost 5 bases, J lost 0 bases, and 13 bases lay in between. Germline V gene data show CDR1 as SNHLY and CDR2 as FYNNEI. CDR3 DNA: TGTGCCAGCAGTAGGAGACAGACCATGAACACTGAAGCTTTCTTT. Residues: CASSRRQTMNTEAFF.

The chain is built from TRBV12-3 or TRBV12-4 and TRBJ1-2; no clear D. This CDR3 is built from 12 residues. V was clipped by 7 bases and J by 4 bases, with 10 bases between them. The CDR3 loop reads CASTPYSYGYTF. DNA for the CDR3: TGTGCCAGCACCCCGTACAGCTATGGCTACACCTTC.

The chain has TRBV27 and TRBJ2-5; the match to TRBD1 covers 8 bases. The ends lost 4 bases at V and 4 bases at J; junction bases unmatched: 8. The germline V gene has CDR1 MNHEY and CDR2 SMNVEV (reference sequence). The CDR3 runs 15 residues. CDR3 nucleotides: TGTGCCAGCAGTTCCACGGACAGGGAGGCAGAGACCCAGTACTTC. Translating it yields CASSSTDREAETQYF.

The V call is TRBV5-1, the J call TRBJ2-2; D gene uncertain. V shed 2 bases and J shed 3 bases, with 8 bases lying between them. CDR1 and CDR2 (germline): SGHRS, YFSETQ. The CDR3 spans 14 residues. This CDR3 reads CASSFQRDTGELFF. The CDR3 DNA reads TGCGCCAGCAGCTTCCAGCGAGACACCGGGGAGCTGTTTTTT.

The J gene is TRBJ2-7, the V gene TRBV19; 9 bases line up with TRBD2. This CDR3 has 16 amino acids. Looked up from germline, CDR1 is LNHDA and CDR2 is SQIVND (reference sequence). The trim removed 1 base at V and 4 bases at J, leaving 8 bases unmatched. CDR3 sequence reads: CASSIGLAGSGYEQYF. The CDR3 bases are TGTGCCAGTAGTATAGGCCTAGCGGGAAGCGGGTACGAGCAGTACTTC.

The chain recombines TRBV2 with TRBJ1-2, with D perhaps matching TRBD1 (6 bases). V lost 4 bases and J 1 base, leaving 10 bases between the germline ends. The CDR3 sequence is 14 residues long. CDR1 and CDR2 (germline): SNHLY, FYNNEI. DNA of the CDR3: TGTGCCAGCAGTGTCACAGGGTATAACTATGGCTACACCTTC. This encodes CASSVTGYNYGYTF.

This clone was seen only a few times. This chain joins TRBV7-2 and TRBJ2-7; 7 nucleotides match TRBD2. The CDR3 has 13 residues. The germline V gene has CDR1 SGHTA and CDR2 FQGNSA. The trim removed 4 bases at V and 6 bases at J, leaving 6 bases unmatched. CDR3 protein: CASSSGLGIEQYF. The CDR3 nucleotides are TGTGCCAGCAGCTCCGGACTAGGTATCGAGCAGTACTTC.

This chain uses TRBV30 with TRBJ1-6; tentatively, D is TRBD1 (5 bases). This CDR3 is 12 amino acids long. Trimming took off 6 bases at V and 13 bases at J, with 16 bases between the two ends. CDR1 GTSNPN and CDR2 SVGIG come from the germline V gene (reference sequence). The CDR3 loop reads CACATVSGPLHF. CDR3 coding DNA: TGTGCCTGCGCCACGGTCTCAGGGCCCCTCCACTTT.